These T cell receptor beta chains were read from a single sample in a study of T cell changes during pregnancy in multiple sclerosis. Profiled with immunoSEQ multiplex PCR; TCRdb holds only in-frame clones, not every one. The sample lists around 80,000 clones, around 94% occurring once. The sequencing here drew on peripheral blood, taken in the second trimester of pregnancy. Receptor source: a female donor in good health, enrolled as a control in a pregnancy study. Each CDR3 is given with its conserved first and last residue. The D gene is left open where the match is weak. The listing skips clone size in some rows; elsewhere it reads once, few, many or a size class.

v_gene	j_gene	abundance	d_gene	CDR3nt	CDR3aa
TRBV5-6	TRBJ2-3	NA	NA	TGTGCCAGCAGCTTGACCAGCGACTATAGCACAGATACGCAGTATTTT	CASSLTSDYSTDTQYF
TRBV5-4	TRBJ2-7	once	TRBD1	TGTGCCAGCAGCTTTGGACAGGGGGCTTGGTACGAGCAGTACTTC	CASSFGQGAWYEQYF
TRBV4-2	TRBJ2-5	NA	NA	TGTGCCAGCAGCCAAGATACAGGGGAGACCCAGTACTTC	CASSQDTGETQYF
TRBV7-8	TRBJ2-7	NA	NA	TGTGCCAGCAGCTTCACTGCCTACGAGCAGTACTTC	CASSFTAYEQYF
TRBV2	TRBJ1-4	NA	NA	TGTGCCAGCAGTGAGAAGGGAGGGGAAAAACTGTTTTTT	CASSEKGGEKLFF
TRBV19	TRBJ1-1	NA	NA	TGTGCCAGTAGTATACTTCCTGGGCAGATGAACACTGAAGCTTTCTTT	CASSILPGQMNTEAFF
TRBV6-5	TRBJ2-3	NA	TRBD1	TGTGCCAGCAGACCCCGACAGGGAGGCACAGATACGCAGTATTTT	CASRPRQGGTDTQYF
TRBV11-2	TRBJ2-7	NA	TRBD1	TGTGCCAGCAGCTTAGCACCGACAGGGGAACCCTACGAGCAGTACTTC	CASSLAPTGEPYEQYF
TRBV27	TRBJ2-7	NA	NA	TGTGCCAGCAGGCGGGGCGGGACCCACGAGCAGTACTTC	CASRRGGTHEQYF
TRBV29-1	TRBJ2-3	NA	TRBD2	TGCAGCGTTGAAGGGACTAGCGGGAGCACAGATACGCAGTATTTT	CSVEGTSGSTDTQYF
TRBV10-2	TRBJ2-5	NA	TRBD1	TGCGCCAGCAGTTCCGGGACAGGGGGAGAGACCCAGTACTTC	CASSSGTGGETQYF
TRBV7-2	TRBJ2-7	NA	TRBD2	TGTGCCAGCAGCCGCTACGCAGGCGGGAGCGACGAGCAGTACTTC	CASSRYAGGSDEQYF
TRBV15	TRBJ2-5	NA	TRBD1	TGTGCCACCAGCGCCCGGACAGGGGGCGCGGAGACCCAGTACTTC	CATSARTGGAETQYF
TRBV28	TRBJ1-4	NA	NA	TGTGCCAGCAGTTTTCGGGGGATTAATGAAAAACTGTTTTTT	CASSFRGINEKLFF
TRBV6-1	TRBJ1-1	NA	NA	TGTGCCAGCAGTGTAATCGAAGAGGCCTTGAGAGCTTTCTTT	CASSVIEEALRAFF
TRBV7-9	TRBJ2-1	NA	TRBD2	TGTGCCAGCAGCTTAGAGCTAGCGGGAAACAATGAGCAGTTCTTC	CASSLELAGNNEQFF
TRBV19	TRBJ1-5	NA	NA	TGTGCCAGTACTAAGGAAGGACTTAGCAATCAGCCCCAGCATTTT	CASTKEGLSNQPQHF
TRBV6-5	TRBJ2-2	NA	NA	TGTGCCAGCAGGAACCCAGGGGTTCGAACCGGGGAGCTGTTTTTT	CASRNPGVRTGELFF
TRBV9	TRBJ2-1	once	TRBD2	TGTGCCAGCAGCGTAGTAGCAACGGGGACTAGCGGGAGGCTCTCTGTGGACAATGAGCAGTTCTTC	CASSVVATGTSGRLSVDNEQFF
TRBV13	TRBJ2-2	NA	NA	TGTGCCAGCAGCCCCTCGGGAAGGGCGGCAACCGGGGAGCTGTTTTTT	CASSPSGRAATGELFF
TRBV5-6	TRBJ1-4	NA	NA	TGTGCCAGCAGCCAAGGGCGAGTGGGGACTGCGAATGAAAAACTGTTTTTT	CASSQGRVGTANEKLFF
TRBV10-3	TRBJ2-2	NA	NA	TGTGCCATCAGCGTATTGGACTCTACCGGGGAGCTGTTTTTT	CAISVLDSTGELFF
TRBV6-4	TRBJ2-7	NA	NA	TGTGCCAGCGACGGCTCGGGCTACGAGCAGTACTTC	CASDGSGYEQYF
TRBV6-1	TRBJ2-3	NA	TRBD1	TGTGCCAGCACCCCGGGACAGGGTTCGGATACGCAGTATTTT	CASTPGQGSDTQYF
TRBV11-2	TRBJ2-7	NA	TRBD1	TGTGCCAGCAGCTCCAACAGGGGGCGATGGAGAGAGCAGTACTTC	CASSSNRGRWREQYF
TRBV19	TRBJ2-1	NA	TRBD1	TGTGCCAGTAAAGGGGGACAGGGTACCTACAATGAGCAGTTCTTC	CASKGGQGTYNEQFF
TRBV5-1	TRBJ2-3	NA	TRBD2	TGCGCCAGCAGCTTGGAATTAGCGGGAGGAGGTACGCAGTATTTT	CASSLELAGGGTQYF
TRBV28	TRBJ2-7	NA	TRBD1	TGTGCCAGCAGTTCGACGGGACAGACCTACGAGCAGTACTTC	CASSSTGQTYEQYF
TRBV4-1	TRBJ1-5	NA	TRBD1	TGCGCCAGCAGCCAGACAGGGTTTCAGCCCCAGCATTTT	CASSQTGFQPQHF
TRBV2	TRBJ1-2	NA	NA	TGTGCCACCCCCTCAGGGAATGGCTACACCTTC	CATPSGNGYTF
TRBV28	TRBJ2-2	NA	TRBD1	TGTGCCAGCAGTCTCACAGGGGCCCTGGGCGGGGAGCTGTTTTTT	CASSLTGALGGELFF
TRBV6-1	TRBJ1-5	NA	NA	TGTGCCAGCAGCGGCGGGTGGAGCAATCAGCCCCAGCATTTT	CASSGGWSNQPQHF
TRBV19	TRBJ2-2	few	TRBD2	TGTGCCAGTAGTGCCCACGGGACTAGCGGAAACACCGGGGAGCTGTTTTTT	CASSAHGTSGNTGELFF
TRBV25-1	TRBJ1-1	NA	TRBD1	TGTGCCAGCAGAGGAGGGGGCGCCGGCACTGAAGCTTTCTTT	CASRGGGAGTEAFF
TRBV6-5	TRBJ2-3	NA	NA	TGTGCCAGCAGCGTCGTGGGGGGGGCCACAGATACGCAGTATTTT	CASSVVGGATDTQYF
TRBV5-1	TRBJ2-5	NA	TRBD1	TGCGCCAGCAGCTCCGGACAGGGCGGAGAGACCCAGTACTTC	CASSSGQGGETQYF
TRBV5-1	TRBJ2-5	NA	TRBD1	TGCGCCAGCAGCTCTGCCGGGACAGGGGAAGAGACCCAGTACTTC	CASSSAGTGEETQYF
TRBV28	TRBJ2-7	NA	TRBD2	TGTGCCAGCAGTTCGTTCATAGTTTCGGTAAGGACTAGCACCTACGAGCAGTACTTC	CASSSFIVSVRTSTYEQYF
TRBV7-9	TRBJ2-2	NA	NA	TGTGCCAGCAGCTTACGGCTAGTGCCCACCGGGGAGCTGTTTTTT	CASSLRLVPTGELFF
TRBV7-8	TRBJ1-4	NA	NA	TGTGCCAGCAGCCCGGACAGAGCCTTCAATAATGAAAAACTGTTTTTT	CASSPDRAFNNEKLFF
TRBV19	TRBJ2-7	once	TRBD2	TGTGCCAGTAGTAACAGCGGGACCCCCTACGAGCAGTACTTC	CASSNSGTPYEQYF
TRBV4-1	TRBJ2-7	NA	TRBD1	TGCGCCAGCAGCCAAGACAGGGGGCGCTACGAGCAGTACTTC	CASSQDRGRYEQYF
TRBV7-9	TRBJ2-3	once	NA	TGTGCCAGCAGCTCGACAGAGACAGATACGCAGTATTTT	CASSSTETDTQYF
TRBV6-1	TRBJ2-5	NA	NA	TGTGCCAGCAGCCCCTCGGGTAGAAGAGAGACCCAGTACTTC	CASSPSGRRETQYF
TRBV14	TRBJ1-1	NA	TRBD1	TGTGCCAGCAGCCAAAGCCAGGGACAGCGGTCGTCGGCTTTCTTT	CASSQSQGQRSSAFF
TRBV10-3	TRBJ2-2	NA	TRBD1	TGTGCCATCAGTGGACAGGGGGGAAACACCGGGGAGCTGTTTTTT	CAISGQGGNTGELFF
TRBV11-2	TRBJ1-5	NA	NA	TGTGCCAGCAGCCCCGGGACTGGTAATCAGCCCCAGCATTTT	CASSPGTGNQPQHF
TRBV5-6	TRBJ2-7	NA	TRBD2	TGTGCCAGCAGCAAGTCCGCTAGCGGGAGGATGTACGAGCAGTACTTC	CASSKSASGRMYEQYF
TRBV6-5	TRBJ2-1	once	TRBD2	TGTGCCAGCAGTTACTTTAGCGGGGAGGGCCCGCATGAGCAGTTCTTC	CASSYFSGEGPHEQFF
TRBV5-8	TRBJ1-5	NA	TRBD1	TGTGCCAGCAGCTCTTACAGGGGCCTCGGAGGGCAGCCCCAGCATTTT	CASSSYRGLGGQPQHF
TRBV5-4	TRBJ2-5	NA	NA	TGTGCCAGCAGCTTGGCGGCGGGGACCCCTCAAGAGACCCAGTACTTC	CASSLAAGTPQETQYF
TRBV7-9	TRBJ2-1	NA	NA	TGTGCCAGCAGCCCACCTGGGGGAGGCCTTGGCTACAATGAGCAGTTCTTC	CASSPPGGGLGYNEQFF
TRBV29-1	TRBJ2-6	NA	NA	TGCAGCGTTGAAGGTTTGACCGGGACAGGGGCCAACGTCCTGACTTTC	CSVEGLTGTGANVLTF
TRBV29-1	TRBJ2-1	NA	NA	TGCAGCGCCTCTCTAAGCTCCTACAATGAGCAGTTCTTC	CSASLSSYNEQFF
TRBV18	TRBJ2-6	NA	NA	TGTGCCAGCTCGCACTTAGACAGTGGGGTAGCTGGGGCCAACGTCCTGACTTTC	CASSHLDSGVAGANVLTF
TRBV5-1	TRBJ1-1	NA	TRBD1	TGCGCCAGCAGCCAGGACAGGGTGGGGAACACTGAAGCTTTCTTT	CASSQDRVGNTEAFF
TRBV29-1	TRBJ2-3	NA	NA	TGCAGCGTTGAAGATCGGGTTCCCACAGATACGCAGTATTTT	CSVEDRVPTDTQYF
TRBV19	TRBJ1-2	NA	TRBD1	TGTGCCAGTAGTGTTCGACAGGGAGACTATGGCTACACCTTC	CASSVRQGDYGYTF
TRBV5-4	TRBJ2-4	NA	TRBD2	TGTGCCAGCAGCTTGGGGACTAGCGCGCCGGGGGCCAAAAACATTCAGTACTTC	CASSLGTSAPGAKNIQYF